The present T cell receptor (beta chain) was sequenced within a study of OX40 agonist ivuxolimab in advanced cancers. General study points: Circulating CD4+ and CD8+ T cells showed clonal expansion by week 6 at 0.1 to 3.0 mg/kg. Determination of antigen specificity was not performed for the expanded peripheral T cells.

Deletions cut 2 bases from V and 3 bases from J, with 14 bases between. Germline loops: CDR1 LNHDA, CDR2 SQIVND (reference sequence). The CDR3 extends over 15 amino acids. For this clone: What it binds is unknown.

The data were produced by immunoSEQ multiplex PCR, yet TCRdb's version contains in-frame clones alone and is incomplete. The sample records around 89,000 clones, roughly 88% being singletons. This TCR was sampled from an adult with an advanced solid tumor such as melanoma, head and neck, liver or kidney cancer. The chain recombines TRBV19 with TRBJ2-7; D call uncertain. Sequenced here: CD4+ or CD8+ T cells sorted from blood, sampled in a trial of the OX40 agonist ivuxolimab. CDR3 amino acids: CASSIRGLGYYEQYF. The CDR3 nucleotides are TGTGCCAGTAGTATAAGAGGCCTGGGCTACTACGAGCAGTACTTC.